The clone carrying this T cell receptor (beta chain) has only one observation. Unique molecular identifiers were incorporated during preparation of the TCRbeta library. TCRdb itself ran the PCR reads through MiXCR, one entry per CDR3 protein. The data show about 500,000 distinct CDR3 sequences, about 33% seen once. J lost 5 bases, V lost 0 bases, and 3 bases had no gene match. The CDR3 extends over 15 amino acids. Germline-derived CDR1 and CDR2 are SGHRS and YFSETQ. This sample stems from a study of T-cell reconstitution after alpha-beta-depleted transplantation in children. This clonotype originated in a human donor who donated a stem cell graft to a child with aplastic anemia. The sample here was PBMCs from the stem cell graft donor, taken from the stem cell graft. The gene calls are TRBV5-1 and TRBJ2-7; TRBD2 aligns across 12 bases. Here the CDR3 DNA reads TGCGCCAGCAGCTTGGGACTAGCGGGAGACGACGAGCAGTACTTC. Encoded protein: CASSLGLAGDDEQYF.